This record looks at one T cell receptor (beta chain) sequence and its context. TCRdb redid the calling of the 5' RACE reads with MiXCR, one entry per CDR3 protein. The profile shows around 99,000 distinct CDR3 sequences, roughly 11% of them singletons. The CDR3 runs 12 residues. Looked up from germline, CDR1 is SEHNR and CDR2 is FQNEAQ (reference sequence). Trimming shortened V by 3 bases and J by 6 bases, and 9 bases separated the two germline ends. The sample originates from a study of early T cells in non-severe SARS-CoV-2 infection. The chain combines TRBV7-9 with TRBJ2-7; D gene uncertain. The material sequenced was whole blood. The TCR comes from an adult who was a healthcare worker with PCR-confirmed SARS-CoV-2 infection or an uninfected control (not recorded which). The CDR3 sequence is CASSFSASEQYF. The CDR3 bases are TGTGCCAGCAGCTTCTCCGCTTCCGAGCAGTACTTC.